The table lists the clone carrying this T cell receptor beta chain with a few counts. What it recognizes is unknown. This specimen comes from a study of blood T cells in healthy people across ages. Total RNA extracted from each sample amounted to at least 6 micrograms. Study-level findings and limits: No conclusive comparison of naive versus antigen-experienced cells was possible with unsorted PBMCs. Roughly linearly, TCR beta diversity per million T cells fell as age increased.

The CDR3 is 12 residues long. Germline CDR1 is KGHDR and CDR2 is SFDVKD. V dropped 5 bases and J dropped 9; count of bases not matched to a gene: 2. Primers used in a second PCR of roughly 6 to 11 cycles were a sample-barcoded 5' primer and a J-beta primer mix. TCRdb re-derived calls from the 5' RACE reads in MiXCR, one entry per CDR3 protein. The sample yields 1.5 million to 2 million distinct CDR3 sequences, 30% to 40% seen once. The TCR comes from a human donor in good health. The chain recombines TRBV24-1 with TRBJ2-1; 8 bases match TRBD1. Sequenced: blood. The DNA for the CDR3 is TGTGCCACCAGTGCAGGGGGCGGTGAGCAGTTCTTC. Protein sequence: CATSAGGGEQFF.